This T cell receptor beta chain was retrieved from a study of blood T cell repertoires in COVID-19. As for the study in general: Nucleic acid was either cDNA or gDNA, and it came from T cells, B-cell-depleted T cells, or PBMCs.

Authors' methods: The authors estimated nucleated cell counts from reference gene primer amplification. Sequenced by immunoSEQ multiplex PCR; TCRdb stores in-frame clones only, minus some. V, J and clone size are taken as reported in that table, and D and trimming were inferred from the DNA itself. The sample has approximately 120,000 clones; 88% are singletons. This TCR was sampled from a human donor in a cohort sampled during active COVID-19. The source material was peripheral blood.

CDR3: CASSGDSETQYF. The CDR3 nucleotides are TGTGCCAGCAGCGGGGACTCAGAGACCCAGTACTTC. The V and J genes are TRBV7-9 and TRBJ2-5, with TRBD2 as a possible D gene (6 bases). The CDR3 length is 12 residues. The V end lost 5 bases, the J end lost 4 bases, and 8 bases lay between the germline ends. Germline CDR1 reads SEHNR; CDR2 reads FQNEAQ (reference sequence).